This entry lists 4 T cell receptor beta chains sequenced from one sample in a study of T cells in localized non-small cell lung cancer. The assay was immunoSEQ multiplex PCR, and TCRdb's table has in-frame clones only and misses some. The sample has roughly 24,000 clones; 81% are singletons. The source was peripheral blood, collected before any cancer treatment. The receptor source for this set is a man between 40 and 75 years old with stage III squamous cell lung carcinoma.

The rearrangement joins TRBV5-1 to TRBJ2-2, with D perhaps TRBD1 (6 bases). There are 16 residues in the CDR3. Germline CDR1 reads SGHRS; CDR2 reads YFSETQ. V gave up 0 bases and J gave up 4 bases, with 13 bases separating them. The CDR3 here is CASSLVGGTITGELFF. CDR3 nucleotides: TGCGCCAGCAGCTTGGTAGGGGGAACGATCACCGGGGAGCTGTTTTTT.

CDR3 amino acids: CASSIGNTKETQYF. CDR3 nucleotide sequence: TGTGCCAGTAGTATAGGGAACACCAAAGAGACCCAGTACTTC. This chain links TRBV19 with TRBJ2-5; D is ambiguous. Germline-derived CDR1 and CDR2 are LNHDA and SQIVND (reference sequence). V gave up 1 base and J gave up 3 bases, with 9 bases separating them. The CDR3 totals 14 residues. Combining the CDR3 with reference TRBV19 and TRBJ2-5 gives the whole variable domain DGGITQSPKYLFRKEGQNVTLSCEQNLNHDAMYWYRQDPGQGLRLIYYSQIVNDFQKGDIAEGYSVSREKKESFPLTVTSAQKNPTAFYLCASSIGNTKETQYFGPGTRLLVL.

In its sample, this clone was seen a few times. V usage is TRBV9 and J usage is TRBJ1-3; D remains ambiguous. Looked up from germline, CDR1 is SGDLS and CDR2 is YYNGEE. The CDR3 has 13 residues. Trimming pared 4 bases from V and 5 bases from J, leaving 10 bases between. In nucleotides, the CDR3 is TGTGCCAGCAGCACAAAAGCTCGAAACACCATATATTTT. Protein sequence: CASSTKARNTIYF.

The chain joins TRBV12-5 to TRBJ2-2; 8 nucleotides line up with TRBD1. Per germline, CDR1 LGHNT and CDR2 FRNRAP. J was trimmed by 1 base and V by 1 base; bases with no gene match: 5. The CDR3 sequence is 17 residues long. CDR3: CASGLATGTGNTGELFF. The CDR3 coding sequence is TGTGCTAGTGGTTTGGCCACCGGGACAGGGAACACCGGGGAGCTGTTTTTT.